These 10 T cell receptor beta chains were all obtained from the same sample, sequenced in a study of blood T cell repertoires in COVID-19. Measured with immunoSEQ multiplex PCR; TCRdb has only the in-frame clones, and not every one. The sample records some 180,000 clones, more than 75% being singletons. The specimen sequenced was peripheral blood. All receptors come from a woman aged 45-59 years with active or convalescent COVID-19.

The CDR3: CASSPGSGGFYNEQFF. CDR3 in DNA: TGTGCCAGCAGCCCCGGGAGCGGGGGGTTCTACAATGAGCAGTTCTTC. The chain carries TRBV11-1 and TRBJ2-1; TRBD2 agrees at 9 bases. V shed 5 bases and J 3 bases; nucleotides not matched to a gene: 8. Germline V lookup: CDR1 SGHAT, CDR2 FQDESV (reference sequence). CDR3 length equals 16 residues.

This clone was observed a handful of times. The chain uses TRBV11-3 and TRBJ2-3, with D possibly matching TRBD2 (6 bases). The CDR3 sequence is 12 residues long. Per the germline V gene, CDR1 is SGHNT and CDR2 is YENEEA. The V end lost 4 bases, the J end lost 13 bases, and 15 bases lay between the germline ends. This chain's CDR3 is CASSSRGTRKYF. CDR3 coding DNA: TGTGCCAGCAGCTCCCGAGGGACTCGAAAGTATTTT.

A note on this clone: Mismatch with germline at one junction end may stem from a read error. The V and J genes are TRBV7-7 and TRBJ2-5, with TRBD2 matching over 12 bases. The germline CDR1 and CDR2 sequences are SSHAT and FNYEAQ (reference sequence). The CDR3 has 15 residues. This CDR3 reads CASSLGLAGRETQYF. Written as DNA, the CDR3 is TGTGCTAGCAGCTTAGGACTAGCGGGACGAGAGACCCAGTACTTC.

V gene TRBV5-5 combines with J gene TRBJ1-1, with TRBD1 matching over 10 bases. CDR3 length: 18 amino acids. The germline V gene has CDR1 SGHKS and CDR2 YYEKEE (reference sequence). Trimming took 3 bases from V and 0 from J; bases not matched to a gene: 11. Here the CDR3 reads CASSSRGQGGFMNTEAFF. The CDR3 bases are TGTGCCAGCAGCTCTCGAGGACAGGGGGGATTTATGAACACTGAAGCTTTCTTT. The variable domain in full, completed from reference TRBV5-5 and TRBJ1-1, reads DAGVTQSPTHLIKTRGQQVTLRCSPISGHKSVSWYQQVLGQGPQFIFQYYEKEERGRGNFPDRFSARQFPNYSSELNVNALLLGDSALYLCASSSRGQGGFMNTEAFFGQGTRLTVV.

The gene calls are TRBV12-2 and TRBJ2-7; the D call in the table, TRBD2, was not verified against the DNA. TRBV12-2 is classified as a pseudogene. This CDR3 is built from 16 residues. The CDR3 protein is CASRSTGTSGGYEQYF. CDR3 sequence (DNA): TGTGCAAGTCGCTCCACCGGGACTAGCGGGGGATACGAGCAGTACTTC.

The CDR3, as DNA: TGTGCCAGCAGTTTATTAGGGGGAAGAGTCGGGGGGCTGAGAGAGCAGTTCTTC. Translating it yields CASSLLGGRVGGLREQFF. The chain has TRBV27 and TRBJ2-1; D is perhaps TRBD2 (7 bases). V was clipped by 1 base and J by 10 bases, with 26 bases between them. CDR1 and CDR2 from the germline V gene are MNHEY and SMNVEV (reference sequence). This CDR3 is built from 18 residues.

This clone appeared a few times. The CDR3 sequence is CASSRGTGGNEKLFF. DNA for the CDR3: TGTGCCAGCAGCAGAGGGACGGGAGGAAATGAAAAACTGTTTTTT. V usage is TRBV6-5 and J usage is TRBJ1-4, with a possible D match to TRBD1 (5 bases). V dropped 6 bases and J dropped 5 bases, with 16 bases sitting between them. CDR1 is MNHEY, CDR2 SVGAGI, per germline. This CDR3 region has 15 residues.

In DNA form, the CDR3 reads TGTGCCAGCAGGGGGGCAGGGATAAGGTCCTATGGCTACACCTTC. Its protein is CASRGAGIRSYGYTF. The rearrangement uses TRBV6-5 and TRBJ1-2; TRBD1 might be the D (6 bases). Germline CDR1 and CDR2: MNHEY and SVGAGI. With 6 bases removed from V and 4 bases from J, the gap between germline ends came to 18 bases. CDR3 length: 15 residues.

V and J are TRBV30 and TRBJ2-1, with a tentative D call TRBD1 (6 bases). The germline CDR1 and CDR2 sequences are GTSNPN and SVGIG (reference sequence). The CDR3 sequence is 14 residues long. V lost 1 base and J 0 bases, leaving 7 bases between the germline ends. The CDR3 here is CAWSGTASYNEQFF. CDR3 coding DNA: TGTGCCTGGAGTGGGACAGCCTCCTACAATGAGCAGTTCTTC.

CDR3 coding DNA: TGTGCCAGCAGTACCCGGGACAGGTATTTGAAGGGCTACACCTTC. Protein sequence: CASSTRDRYLKGYTF. The chain combines TRBV28 with TRBJ1-2, with TRBD1 matching 8 bases. Germline values: CDR1 MDHEN, CDR2 SYDVKM. Trimming removed 5 bases from V and 8 bases from J; junction bases left unmatched: 13. CDR3 length: 15 residues.